Listed here are 10 T cell receptor beta chains from one sample, sequenced in a study of T cell repertoires in cytomegalovirus infection. No antigens are known for them. TCRdb ran MiXCR on the reads and lists one entry per CDR3 protein. This sample has under 150,000 distinct CDR3 sequences, with more than 30% found just once. The starting material was CD8+ T cells from cultured PBMCs, obtained from culture after CMV antigen stimulation. The receptors stem from a human donor in good health (CMV status not recorded). Some clones in this sample may be carry-over from other donors' samples.

In this sample, this clonotype turned up a few times. The J gene is TRBJ2-1, the V gene TRBV12-3 or TRBV12-4; 9 positions match TRBD2. This CDR3 region has 15 residues. The V segment lost 7 bases and the J segment 1 base; nucleotides outside the gene matches: 5. The CDR3 region is CASTLAGASYNEQFF. The CDR3 DNA follows: TGTGCCAGCACGTTAGCGGGGGCGTCCTACAATGAGCAGTTCTTC.

The chain links TRBV5-1 to TRBJ2-1; perhaps TRBD2 as D (6 bases). V was cut by 5 bases and J by 0 bases, with 12 bases left in between. The CDR3 loop spans 15 amino acids. The germline CDR1 and CDR2 sequences are SGHRS and YFSETQ. CDR3 DNA: TGCGCCAGCAGATCTGACGGGAGCTCCTACAATGAGCAGTTCTTC. This sequence encodes CASRSDGSSYNEQFF.

This clonotype turned up a few times. Here the CDR3 reads CASSLRQGPGELFF. The DNA for the CDR3 is TGTGCCAGCAGCTTACGACAGGGGCCCGGGGAGCTGTTTTTT. The chain employs TRBV7-6 and TRBJ2-2, with 8 bases that match TRBD1. J lost 6 bases, V lost 2 bases, and 2 bases had no gene match. Looked up from germline, CDR1 is SGHVS and CDR2 is FNYEAQ. This CDR3 comprises 14 residues.

This clonotype has only a few counts. The chain is built from TRBV7-8 and TRBJ2-7; 8 bases map to TRBD2. From germline, CDR1 is SGHVS and CDR2 FQNEAQ. The J segment lost 4 bases and the V segment lost 6 bases, leaving 11 bases of the junction unmatched. This CDR3 is built from 15 residues. DNA for the CDR3: TGTGCCAGCAGTCCCAGCGGGGGAAGTCTTTACGAGCAGTACTTC. It is translated as CASSPSGGSLYEQYF.

The V call is TRBV5-8, the J call TRBJ1-4; a possible D gene is TRBD1 (5 bases). This CDR3 region has 14 residues. Germline V lookup: CDR1 SGHTS, CDR2 YDEGEE. The germline V and J ends were trimmed by 2 bases and 4 bases, with 9 bases remaining between them. The CDR3, as DNA: TGTGCCAGCAGCTTCGGGACCGGTAATGAAAAACTGTTTTTT. Translation: CASSFGTGNEKLFF.

The sample holds a few counts of this clonotype. The gene calls are TRBV2 and TRBJ1-6; TRBD1 aligns across 8 bases. Germline-derived CDR1 and CDR2 are SNHLY and FYNNEI. This CDR3 is built from 16 residues. Losses at the gene ends were 5 bases for V and 7 bases for J; bases not matched to a gene: 10. CDR3 coding DNA: TGTGCCAGCAGTTCGCGGACAGGGATAAGAAATTCACCCCTCCACTTT. Protein sequence: CASSSRTGIRNSPLHF. Supplemented by reference TRBV2 and TRBJ1-6, the full variable domain reads EPEVTQTPSHQVTQMGQEVILRCVPISNHLYFYWYRQILGQKVEFLVSFYNNEISEKSEIFDDQFSVERPDGSNFTLKIRSTKLEDSAMYFCASSSRTGIRNSPLHFGNGTRLTVT.

This clonotype was seen more than once but under ten times. This chain uses TRBV6-2 or TRBV6-3 with TRBJ1-5; D not certain. Germline lookup yields CDR1 MNHEY and CDR2 SVGEGT. V lost 6 bases, J lost 0 bases, and 12 bases lay in between. The CDR3 runs to 15 residues. CDR3 DNA: TGTGCCAGCAGAAAAACAAGGAGTAGCAATCAGCCCCAGCATTTT. The encoded protein is CASRKTRSSNQPQHF.

The V gene is TRBV6-6, the J gene TRBJ2-3; D tentatively reads TRBD1 or TRBD2 (5 bases each). Germline values: CDR1 MNHNY, CDR2 SVGAGI (reference sequence). The length of the CDR3 is 21 residues. V was trimmed by 0 bases and J by 2 bases, leaving 27 bases between them. CDR3 sequence: CASSYSDPRAGGRSDTDTQYF. The CDR3 nucleotides read TGTGCCAGCAGTTACTCAGATCCCAGGGCTGGCGGGCGTTCGGACACAGATACGCAGTATTTT.

The rearrangement joins TRBV5-1 to TRBJ2-1; D is unresolved. The CDR3 runs to 15 residues. From germline, CDR1 is SGHRS and CDR2 YFSETQ. V was shortened by 0 bases and J by 2 bases, with 9 bases between the two germline ends. CDR3: CASSLDPGAYNEQFF. DNA of the CDR3: TGCGCCAGCAGCTTGGATCCGGGCGCCTACAATGAGCAGTTCTTC.

At least ten counts were recorded for this clonotype. This chain uses TRBV19 with TRBJ2-1, with 8 bases aligning to TRBD2. V dropped 2 bases and J dropped 9; count of bases not matched to a gene: 15. The length of the CDR3 is 17 residues. Germline V lookup: CDR1 LNHDA, CDR2 SQIVND (reference sequence). This CDR3 reads CASSISGAGGERSEQFF. The CDR3 DNA reads TGTGCCAGTAGTATAAGTGGCGCGGGGGGCGAAAGGAGTGAGCAGTTCTTC.